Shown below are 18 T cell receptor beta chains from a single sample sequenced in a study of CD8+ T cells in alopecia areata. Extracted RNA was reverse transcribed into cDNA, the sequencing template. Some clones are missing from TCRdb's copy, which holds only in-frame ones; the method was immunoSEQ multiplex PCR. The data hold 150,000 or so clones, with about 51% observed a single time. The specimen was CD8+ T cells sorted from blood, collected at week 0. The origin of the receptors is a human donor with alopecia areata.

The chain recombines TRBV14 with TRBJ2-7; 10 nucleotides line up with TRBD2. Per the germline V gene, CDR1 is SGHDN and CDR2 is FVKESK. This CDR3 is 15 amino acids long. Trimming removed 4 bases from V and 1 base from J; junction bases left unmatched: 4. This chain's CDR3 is CASSRTSGASYEQYF. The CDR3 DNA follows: TGTGCCAGCAGCCGTACTAGCGGGGCTTCCTACGAGCAGTACTTC. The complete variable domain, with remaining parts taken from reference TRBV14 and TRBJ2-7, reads EAGVTQFPSHSVIEKGQTVTLRCDPISGHDNLYWYRRVMGKEIKFLLHFVKESKQDESGMPNNRFLAERTGGTYSTLKVQPAELEDSGVYFCASSRTSGASYEQYFGPGTRLTVT.

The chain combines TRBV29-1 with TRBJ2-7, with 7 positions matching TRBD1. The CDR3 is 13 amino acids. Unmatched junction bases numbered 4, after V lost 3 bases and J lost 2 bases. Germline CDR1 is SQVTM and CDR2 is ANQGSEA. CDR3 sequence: CSVETGMTYEQYF. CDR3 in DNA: TGCAGCGTTGAGACAGGGATGACCTACGAGCAGTACTTC.

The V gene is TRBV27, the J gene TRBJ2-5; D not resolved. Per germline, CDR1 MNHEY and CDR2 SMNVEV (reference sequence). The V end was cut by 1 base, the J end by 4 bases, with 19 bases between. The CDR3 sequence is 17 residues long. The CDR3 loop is CASSLLADRPLAETQYF. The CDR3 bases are TGTGCCAGCAGTTTATTAGCAGACCGCCCTTTGGCAGAGACCCAGTACTTC.

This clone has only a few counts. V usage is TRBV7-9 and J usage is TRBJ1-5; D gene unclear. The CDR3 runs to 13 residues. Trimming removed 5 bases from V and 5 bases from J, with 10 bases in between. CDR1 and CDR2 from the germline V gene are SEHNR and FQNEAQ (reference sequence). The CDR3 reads CASSLAGDQPQHF. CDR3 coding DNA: TGTGCCAGCAGCCTCGCTGGGGATCAGCCCCAGCATTTT.

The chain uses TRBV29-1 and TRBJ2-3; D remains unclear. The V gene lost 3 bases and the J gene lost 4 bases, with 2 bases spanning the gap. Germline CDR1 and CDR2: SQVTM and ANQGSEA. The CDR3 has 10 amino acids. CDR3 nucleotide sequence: TGCAGCGTTGAGTCAGATACGCAGTATTTT. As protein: CSVESDTQYF.

This chain's CDR3 is CASSYKINQPQHF. The CDR3, as DNA: TGTGCCAGCAGTTACAAGATTAATCAGCCCCAGCATTTT. This sequence joins TRBV6-5 and TRBJ1-5; D call uncertain. The germline V gene encodes CDR1 MNHEY and CDR2 SVGAGI. This CDR3 is 13 amino acids long. Trimming stripped 2 bases from V and 4 bases from J, with 6 bases between.

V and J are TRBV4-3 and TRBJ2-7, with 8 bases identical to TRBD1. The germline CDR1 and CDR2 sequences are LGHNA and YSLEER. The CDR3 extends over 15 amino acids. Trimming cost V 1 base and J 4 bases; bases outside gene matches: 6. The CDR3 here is CASSQGSGTGYEQYF. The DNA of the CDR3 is TGCGCCAGCAGCCAAGGGTCCGGGACAGGATACGAGCAGTACTTC.

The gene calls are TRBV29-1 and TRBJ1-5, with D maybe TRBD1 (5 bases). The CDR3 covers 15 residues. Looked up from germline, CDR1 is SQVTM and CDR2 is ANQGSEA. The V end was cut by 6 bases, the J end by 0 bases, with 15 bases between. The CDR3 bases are TGCAGCGTAAACCTTGACAGTGATAGCAATCAGCCCCAGCATTTT. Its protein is CSVNLDSDSNQPQHF.

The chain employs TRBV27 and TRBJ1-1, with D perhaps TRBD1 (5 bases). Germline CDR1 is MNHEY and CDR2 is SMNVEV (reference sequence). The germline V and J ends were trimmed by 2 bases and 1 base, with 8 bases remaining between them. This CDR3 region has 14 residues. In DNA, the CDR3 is TGTGCCAGCAGTTTAACAGGACCGAACACTGAAGCTTTCTTT. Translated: CASSLTGPNTEAFF.

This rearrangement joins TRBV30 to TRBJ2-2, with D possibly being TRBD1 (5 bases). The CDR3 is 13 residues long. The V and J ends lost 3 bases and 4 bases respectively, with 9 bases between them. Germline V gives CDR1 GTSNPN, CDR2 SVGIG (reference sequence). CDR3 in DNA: TGTGCCTGGAGCCCGACAGCCACCGGGGAGCTGTTTTTT. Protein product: CAWSPTATGELFF.

In DNA form, the CDR3 reads TGTGCCAGCAGCCCTGGGCGGGACCCTGAAGCTTTCTTT. It translates to CASSPGRDPEAFF. V gene TRBV9 combines with J gene TRBJ1-1; tentative D call: TRBD1 (5 bases). The germline CDR1 and CDR2 sequences are SGDLS and YYNGEE. This CDR3 spans 13 amino acids. V shed 4 bases and J shed 6 bases, with 13 bases lying between them.

The CDR3 nucleotides read TGTGCCAGTAGTTTCGCTAGCGGGGATGAGCAGTTCTTC. This encodes CASSFASGDEQFF. This sequence joins TRBV19 and TRBJ2-1; TRBD2 agrees at 9 bases. This CDR3 spans 13 amino acids. Germline V gene data show CDR1 as LNHDA and CDR2 as SQIVND (reference sequence). The V gene end was trimmed by 5 bases and the J gene end by 8 bases; junction bases not matched to a gene: 4.

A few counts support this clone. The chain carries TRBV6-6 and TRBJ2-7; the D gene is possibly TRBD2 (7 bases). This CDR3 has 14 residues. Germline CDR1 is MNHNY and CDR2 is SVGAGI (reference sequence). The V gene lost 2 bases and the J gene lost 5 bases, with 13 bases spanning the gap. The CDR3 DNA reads TGTGCCAGCAGTTACCCTCGGGGGGCGCACGAGCAGTACTTC. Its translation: CASSYPRGAHEQYF.

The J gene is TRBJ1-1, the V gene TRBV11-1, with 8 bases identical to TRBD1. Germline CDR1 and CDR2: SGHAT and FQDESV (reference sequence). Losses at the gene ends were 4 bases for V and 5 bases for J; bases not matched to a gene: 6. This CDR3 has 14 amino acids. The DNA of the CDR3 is TGTGCCAGCAGCTACCTGACAGGGGAAACTGAAGCTTTCTTT. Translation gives CASSYLTGETEAFF.

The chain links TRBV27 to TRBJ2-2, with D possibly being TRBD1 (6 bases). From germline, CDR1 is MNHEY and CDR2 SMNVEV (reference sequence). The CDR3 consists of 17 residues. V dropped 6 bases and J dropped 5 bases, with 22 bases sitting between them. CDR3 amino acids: CASRSWGQGQGTGELFF. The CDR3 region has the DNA TGTGCCAGCAGATCATGGGGGCAGGGGCAAGGGACCGGGGAGCTGTTTTTT.

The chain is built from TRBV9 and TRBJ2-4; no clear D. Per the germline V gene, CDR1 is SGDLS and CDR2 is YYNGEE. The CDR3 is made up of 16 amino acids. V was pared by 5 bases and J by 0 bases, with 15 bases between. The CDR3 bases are TGTGCCAGCAGTGACGAGGCAGGCCTAGCCAAAAACATTCAGTACTTC. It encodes CASSDEAGLAKNIQYF.

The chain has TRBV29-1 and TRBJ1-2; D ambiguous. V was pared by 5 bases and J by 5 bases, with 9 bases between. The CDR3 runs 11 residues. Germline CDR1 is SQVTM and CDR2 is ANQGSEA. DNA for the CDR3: TGCAGCGTTAAGGGAAATTATGGCTACACCTTC. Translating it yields CSVKGNYGYTF. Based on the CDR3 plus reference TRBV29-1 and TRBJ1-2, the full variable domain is SAVISQKPSRDICQRGTSLTIQCQVDSQVTMMFWYRQQPGQSLTLIATANQGSEATYESGFVIDKFPISRPNLTFSTLTVSNMSPEDSSIYLCSVKGNYGYTFGSGTRLTVV.

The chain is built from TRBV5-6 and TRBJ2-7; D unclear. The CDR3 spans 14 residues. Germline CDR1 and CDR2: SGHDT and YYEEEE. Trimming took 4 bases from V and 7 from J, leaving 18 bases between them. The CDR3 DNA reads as TGTGCCAGCAGCAGATATCACTCAACCCAGGAGCAGTACTTC. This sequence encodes CASSRYHSTQEQYF.